This T cell receptor (beta chain) derives from a study of blood T cells in healthy people across ages. General study points: Older individuals had lower TCR beta diversity per million T cells (the decline was roughly linear). The percentage of naive T cells correlated strongly with TCR beta diversity.

A second about 7 to 11 cycle PCR used barcoded and J-beta primers. TCRdb passed the 5' RACE reads through MiXCR, listing each CDR3 protein once. This table has about 1,000,000 distinct CDR3 sequences, 35% to 50% appearing once. Total RNA extraction produced at least 5 micrograms (per sample) for the study. Concerning this clonotype itself: Its antigen is unidentified.

Input material: blood. This receptor was obtained from a woman in her fifties or sixties in good health.

CDR3 residues: CASSAPGGLAGKHEQFF. The DNA of the CDR3 is TGTGCCAGCAGCGCCCCGGGGGGACTAGCGGGAAAACATGAGCAGTTCTTC. The chain is built from TRBV9 and TRBJ2-1; 13 positions match TRBD2. Losses at the gene ends were 3 bases for V and 8 bases for J; bases not matched to a gene: 11. This CDR3 contains 17 residues. Germline lookup yields CDR1 SGDLS and CDR2 YYNGEE.